Listed below are T cell receptor beta chains from one sample, sequenced in a study of CXCR3-negative and CXCR3-positive naive CD8 T cells. For each CDR3 protein, TCRdb gives one entry from its re-call of the 5' RACE reads, without DNA. The ten most abundant clones cover 0.36% of a sample with 100,000 or so distinct CDR3 sequences. Sequencing was performed on naive CXCR3+ CD8+ T cells from blood. These receptors all stem from a human donor in good health. Some clones in this sample may be carry-over from other donors' samples. Both conserved end residues are part of each CDR3.

V	J	length	CDR3
TRBV4-1	TRBJ1-1	14	CASSYDRGRTEAFF
TRBV15	TRBJ2-7	16	CATSRGTPRGSYEQYF
TRBV28	TRBJ2-1	13	CASSFIWGNEQFF
TRBV4-2	TRBJ2-2	15	CASSQELGNTGELFF
TRBV11-2	TRBJ2-5	15	CASSQQRQVQETQYF
TRBV7-9	TRBJ1-1	15	CASSTLTAMNTEAFF
TRBV29-1	TRBJ1-2	12	CSVAPSFGGCTF
TRBV7-3	TRBJ2-3	14	CASSLLRGADTQYF
TRBV27	TRBJ1-5	17	CASSLQYRDEGNQPQHF
TRBV29-1	TRBJ2-7	13	CSYGTSLSYEQYF